The 15 T cell receptor beta chains below all came from one sample that was sequenced in a study of blood T cell repertoires in COVID-19. Here immunoSEQ multiplex PCR was the method, and the copy in TCRdb shows in-frame clones only, minus some. The sample lists 260,000 or so clones, 84% occurring once. Sequencing was performed on peripheral blood. The receptors were gathered from a human donor in a cohort sampled during active COVID-19.

The chain is built from TRBV4-1 and TRBJ2-5; the match to TRBD1 covers 9 bases. V lost 0 bases, J lost 5 bases, and 7 bases stayed unmatched. This CDR3 contains 16 residues. CDR1 is MGHRA and CDR2 is YSYEKL in the germline V gene. The CDR3 is CASSQEWGQGQETQYF. The CDR3 bases are TGCGCCAGCAGCCAAGAGTGGGGACAGGGCCAGGAGACCCAGTACTTC.

This chain joins TRBV28 and TRBJ2-1; the D gene is possibly TRBD2 (5 bases). The CDR3 spans 15 residues. V lost 6 bases and J 2 bases, leaving 14 bases between the germline ends. Germline V gene lookup returns CDR1 MDHEN and CDR2 SYDVKM. This CDR3 is CASSPSRATYNEQFF. DNA of the CDR3: TGTGCCAGCAGCCCATCGAGGGCCACCTACAATGAGCAGTTCTTC.

The J gene is TRBJ1-6, the V gene TRBV3-1 (or the pseudogene TRBV3-2); D call uncertain. The CDR3 runs to 16 residues. CDR1 LGHDT and CDR2 YNNKEL come from the germline V gene (reference sequence). Trimming shortened V by 4 bases and J by 7 bases, and 17 bases separated the two germline ends. The CDR3 DNA sequence: TGTGCCAGCAGCCCAACGGACTCCCGCGGCAATTCACCCCTCCACTTT. Residues: CASSPTDSRGNSPLHF.

The chain joins TRBV2 to TRBJ2-1, with TRBD2 matching over 7 bases. The CDR3 is 16 amino acids. After removal of 3 bases from V and 7 bases from J, the junction contained 12 bases not matched to a gene. Germline CDR1 is SNHLY and CDR2 is FYNNEI. CDR3 nucleotides: TGTGCCAGCAGTGATTACGACGCGGGAGCTGCTAATGAGCAGTTCTTC. Protein product: CASSDYDAGAANEQFF.

The rearrangement links TRBV6-2 or TRBV6-3 to TRBJ2-1, with TRBD1 matching 7 bases. Germline V gene data show CDR1 as MNHEY and CDR2 as SVGEGT. V trimming: 6 bases; J trimming: 2 bases; junction bases outside the gene matches: 4. The CDR3 runs to 14 residues. CDR3: CASSEDRTYNEQFF. CDR3 sequence (DNA): TGTGCCAGCAGCGAGGACAGGACCTACAATGAGCAGTTCTTC.

This clone was seen only once. The chain has TRBV18 and TRBJ1-1; TRBD1 might be the D (5 bases). In germline, CDR1 is KGHSH, CDR2 LQKENI. This CDR3 contains 15 residues. Trimming removed 3 bases from V and 6 bases from J, with 17 bases in between. The CDR3 DNA is TGTGCCAGCTCACCGCCGCAGGGTCGGGTGGCTGAAGCTTTCTTT. Translating it yields CASSPPQGRVAEAFF.

A few counts support this clone. The genes are TRBV11-1 and TRBJ2-1, with D perhaps TRBD1 (5 bases). The V gene's germline CDR1 is SGHAT and CDR2 FQDESV (reference sequence). This CDR3 spans 15 amino acids. Trimming removed 2 bases at V and 1 base at J, with 9 bases between. CDR3 protein: CASSLRGTSYNEQFF. As DNA, the CDR3 is TGTGCCAGCAGCTTAAGGGGAACGTCCTACAATGAGCAGTTCTTC. The whole variable domain, remainder taken from reference TRBV11-1 and TRBJ2-1, is EAEVAQSPRYKITEKSQAVAFWCDPISGHATLYWYRQILGQGPELLVQFQDESVVDDSQLPKDRFSAERLKGVDSTLKIQPAELGDSAMYLCASSLRGTSYNEQFFGPGTRLTVL.

J is TRBJ2-3 and V is TRBV5-6, with D tentatively TRBD2 (6 bases). The CDR3 covers 15 residues. Germline V gene lookup returns CDR1 SGHDT and CDR2 YYEEEE. V was cut by 6 bases and J by 4 bases, with 18 bases left in between. CDR3 DNA sequence: TGTGCCAGCATCCTACACGGGGGACGATCAGATACGCAGTATTTT. Translated, it gives CASILHGGRSDTQYF.

The chain recombines TRBV5-4 with TRBJ2-1, with a weak D call TRBD2 (6 bases). Deletions cut 2 bases from V and 3 bases from J, with 9 bases between. The CDR3 is 14 residues long. Germline V gene sequence: CDR1 SGHNT, CDR2 YYREEE (reference sequence). In nucleotides, the CDR3 is TGTGCCAGCAGCTTTAGCGGCCGCTACAATGAGCAGTTCTTC. It codes for CASSFSGRYNEQFF.

CDR3 coding DNA: TGCGCCAGCAGGGACAGGGGAGGAAAAGATACGCAGTATTTT. Translation gives CASRDRGGKDTQYF. The V and J genes are TRBV10-2 and TRBJ2-3; 9 bases agree with TRBD1. This CDR3 is built from 14 residues. V lost 6 bases and J lost 5; bases outside the gene matches: 6. Germline V CDR1 and CDR2: WSHSY, SAAADI.

The rearrangement links TRBV7-2 to TRBJ2-3; tentative D call: TRBD1 (6 bases). The germline gives CDR1 SGHTA, CDR2 FQGNSA. Trimming stripped 2 bases from V and 5 bases from J, with 11 bases between. CDR3 length equals 14 residues. CDR3 amino acids: CASSLLRGQDTQYF. CDR3 nucleotides: TGTGCCAGCAGCTTATTGAGGGGACAAGATACGCAGTATTTT.

This clone was seen ten or more times. This chain's CDR3 is CSVAYTGTGDLHTEAFF. The CDR3 DNA is TGCAGCGTCGCTTATACCGGGACAGGGGATTTACACACTGAAGCTTTCTTT. The gene calls are TRBV29-1 and TRBJ1-1; 10 bases fit TRBD1. Trimming removed 6 bases from V and 3 bases from J; junction bases left unmatched: 16. The CDR3 covers 17 residues. The germline V gene encodes CDR1 SQVTM and CDR2 ANQGSEA.

V usage is TRBV11-3 and J usage is TRBJ2-2, with a weak D call TRBD1 (5 bases). Trimming shortened V by 7 bases and J by 2 bases, and 8 bases separated the two germline ends. The CDR3 runs 13 residues. Per the germline V gene, CDR1 is SGHNT and CDR2 is YENEEA. CDR3 sequence: CASMGQNTGELFF. In nucleotides, the CDR3 is TGTGCCAGCATGGGGCAAAACACCGGGGAGCTGTTTTTT.

This chain joins TRBV7-8 and TRBJ1-6; 7 bases map to TRBD1. Germline CDR1 is SGHVS and CDR2 is FQNEAQ. The CDR3 loop spans 15 amino acids. Germline trimming cut 4 bases from V and 7 bases from J; bases unmatched to any gene: 7. CDR3 coding DNA: TGTGCCAGCAGCTCGCAGACAGGGTCAAATTCACCCCTCCACTTT. Amino acid sequence: CASSSQTGSNSPLHF. The whole variable domain, remainder taken from reference TRBV7-8 and TRBJ1-6, is GAGVSQSPRYKVAKRGQDVALRCDPISGHVSLFWYQQALGQGPEFLTYFQNEAQLDKSGLPSDRFFAERPEGSVSTLKIQRTQQEDSAVYLCASSSQTGSNSPLHFGNGTRLTVT.

The rearrangement uses TRBV6-5 and TRBJ1-2, with TRBD1 matching 8 bases. Germline values: CDR1 MNHEY, CDR2 SVGAGI. The CDR3 sequence is 14 residues long. V lost 7 bases and J lost 1; bases outside the gene matches: 5. CDR3 residues: CASMRTGFNYGYTF. For the CDR3, the DNA is TGTGCCAGCATGCGGACAGGGTTTAACTATGGCTACACCTTC.